This TCR beta chain is from a study of human T cells and chemical hapten exposure. Regarding the study as a whole: High-frequency TCRs, those above 1 in 1000, stayed the same after DPC sensitization.

Notes on this clonotype: Its antigen is as yet unknown.

Documented time point: patch test 2, 6 weeks after DPC sensitization. Treatment meaning: therapeutic diphenylcyclopropenone sensitization with weekly scalp DPC. Non-pregnant alopecia patients aged 18 to 70, suitable for DPC therapy. Before extraction, the whole blood was not fractionated, and total RNA was taken from it. TCRdb reanalysed the RACE reads using MiXCR and keeps one entry per CDR3 protein. The sample shows roughly 100,000 distinct CDR3 sequences, 9% to 9.5% of them seen only once. Germline V gives CDR1 LGHNA, CDR2 YNFKEQ. The CDR3 runs to 16 residues. The V gene end was trimmed by 3 bases and the J gene end by 1 base; junction bases not matched to a gene: 4.

This specimen was whole blood, taken in connection with sensitization to the hapten diphenylcyclopropenone (DPC). The sequence was obtained from a woman between 40 and 55 years old with alopecia areata. Some clones in this sample may be carry-over from other donors' samples. The chain is built from TRBV4-2 and TRBJ2-1, with 9 nucleotides matching TRBD1. CDR3 in DNA: TGTGCCAGCAGCCACAACAGGGGGCGATCCTACAATGAGCAGTTCTTC. This translates into CASSHNRGRSYNEQFF.